This T cell receptor (beta chain) appears in the sequencing data of a study of blood T cells in healthy people across ages. A J-beta primer mix and a sample-barcoded 5' primer were used in a second PCR of about 7 to 11 cycles. TCRdb re-called the 5' RACE reads through MiXCR, storing one row per CDR3 protein. Of about 1.6 million distinct CDR3 sequences in the sample, about 35% were seen once. The donors, healthy Caucasians from Russia, were aged about 6 to 95. This clonotype has ten or more counts. The source of this sequence is a woman in her 30s in good health. Specimen: blood.

The CDR3 loop reads CSVWGLAGAQETQYF. For the CDR3, the DNA is TGCAGCGTTTGGGGACTAGCGGGAGCTCAAGAGACCCAGTACTTC. The chain employs TRBV29-1 and TRBJ2-5, with 14 bases lining up with TRBD2. Germline CDR1 reads SQVTM; CDR2 reads ANQGSEA. V was clipped by 5 bases and J by 2 bases; unmatched bases: 4. This CDR3 region has 15 residues.